Listed below are T cell receptor beta chains from one sample, sequenced in a study of T cell repertoires in cytomegalovirus infection. What these receptors recognize is not known. From the reads, TCRdb called clonotypes with MiXCR, one entry per CDR3 protein. The sample has about 130,000 distinct CDR3 sequences; roughly 25% are singletons. The specimen was PBMCs, sequenced either directly or after in vitro stimulation (not recorded which). The source of these receptors is a human donor in good health (CMV status not recorded). Some clones in this sample may be carry-over from other donors' samples. CDR3s include the opening cysteine and the closing phenylalanine or tryptophan. The order of the fields is D gene, clone size, J gene, V gene, CDR3 protein, CDR3 DNA. D genes are given only for firm matches. Size is omitted from some rows. Given values are once, few, many or a class for expanded clones.

NA many TRBJ2-7 TRBV7-2 CASSSNSYEQYF TGTGCCAGCAGCTCGAACTCCTACGAGCAGTACTTC
NA NA TRBJ2-2 TRBV28 CASRTRLNTGELFF TGTGCCAGCAGAACGAGACTGAACACCGGGGAGCTGTTTTTT
NA few TRBJ1-5 TRBV18 CASSPKTGNQPQHF TGTGCCAGCTCACCGAAGACAGGCAATCAGCCCCAGCATTTT
TRBD2 many TRBJ2-3 TRBV7-2 CASSLALAGTDTQYF TGTGCCAGCAGCTTAGCACTAGCGGGTACAGATACGCAGTATTTT
TRBD2 many TRBJ2-2 TRBV7-2 CASSLRLAGGTGELFF TGTGCCAGCAGCTTAAGGCTAGCGGGAGGGACCGGGGAGCTGTTTTTT
NA many TRBJ2-3 TRBV5-4 CASSLDRGDTQYF TGTGCCAGCAGCTTGGACCGGGGGGATACGCAGTATTTT
NA NA TRBJ2-2 TRBV4-2 CASSQTPAGELFF TGTGCCAGCAGCCAGACCCCCGCCGGGGAGCTGTTTTTT
NA NA TRBJ2-1 TRBV30 CAWNVLYNEQFF TGTGCCTGGAATGTCCTCTACAATGAGCAGTTCTTC
TRBD2 NA TRBJ2-1 TRBV4-3 CASSRELAGYNEQFF TGCGCCAGCAGCCGCGAACTAGCGGGTTACAATGAGCAGTTCTTC
NA NA TRBJ2-3 TRBV7-2 CASSLVWTDTQYF TGTGCCAGCAGCTTAGTGTGGACAGATACGCAGTATTTT
NA many TRBJ2-1 TRBV6-1 CASSEDGDSYNEQFF TGTGCCAGCAGTGAGGACGGTGACTCCTACAATGAGCAGTTCTTC
NA NA TRBJ1-2 TRBV9 CASSPRTDYGYTF TGTGCCAGCAGCCCCCGGACTGATTATGGCTACACCTTC
NA NA TRBJ2-1 TRBV24-1 CATSDPGPAMQFF TGTGCCACCAGTGATCCAGGCCCGGCTATGCAGTTCTTC
TRBD2 NA TRBJ2-2 TRBV4-1 CASTRAAGERTGELFF TGCGCCAGCACCAGAGCGGCGGGAGAACGAACCGGGGAGCTGTTTTTT
TRBD2 NA TRBJ2-7 TRBV29-1 CSVGLAVTYEQYF TGCAGCGTAGGACTAGCGGTGACCTACGAGCAGTACTTC
TRBD2 NA TRBJ2-1 TRBV28 CASSAVPSGRKYNEQFF TGTGCCAGCAGTGCAGTTCCTAGCGGGAGGAAATACAATGAGCAGTTCTTC
TRBD1 NA TRBJ1-2 TRBV7-3 CASSPTGGGGYTF TGTGCCAGCAGCCCCACAGGGGGCGGTGGCTACACCTTC
NA NA TRBJ1-2 TRBV30 CAWSVLLGLGGYTF TGTGCCTGGAGTGTACTCCTAGGACTCGGTGGCTACACCTTC
NA NA TRBJ2-5 TRBV12-3/TRBV12-4 CASSWASRTETQYF TGTGCCAGCAGTTGGGCTAGCAGGACGGAGACCCAGTACTTC
TRBD1 NA TRBJ2-4 TRBV27 CASSLFPHDRVGDKNIQYF TGTGCCAGCAGTTTATTTCCCCACGACAGGGTTGGAGACAAAAACATTCAGTACTTC
NA NA TRBJ2-7 TRBV19 CASRVADRYEQYF TGTGCCAGTAGAGTAGCGGACCGCTACGAGCAGTACTTC
TRBD1 NA TRBJ2-7 TRBV7-2 CASSAAGGQGYEQYF TGTGCCAGCAGCGCTGCCGGAGGACAGGGCTACGAGCAGTACTTC
NA NA TRBJ1-2 TRBV7-2 CASYSEANYGYTF TGTGCCAGTTACAGTGAAGCTAACTATGGCTACACCTTC
TRBD1 NA TRBJ1-4 TRBV19 CAKPFKQGAGNEKLFF TGTGCCAAGCCTTTTAAACAGGGGGCCGGAAATGAAAAACTGTTTTTT
NA few TRBJ2-2 TRBV5-6 CASSLLGELFF TGTGCCAGCAGCTTGCTCGGGGAGCTGTTTTTT
TRBD1 NA TRBJ2-3 TRBV11-2 CASREQGARGLTDTQYF TGTGCCAGCAGAGAACAGGGGGCGCGGGGTCTCACAGATACGCAGTATTTT
TRBD2 many TRBJ2-2 TRBV7-2 CASSPRLAGGRTGELFF TGTGCCAGCAGCCCCCGGCTAGCGGGAGGAAGAACCGGGGAGCTGTTTTTT
NA NA TRBJ1-2 TRBV4-1 CASSHADRVGRYGYTF TGCGCCAGCAGCCACGCGGACCGGGTGGGAAGATATGGCTACACCTTC
NA few TRBJ1-2 TRBV6-5 CAIREDNYGYTF TGTGCCATAAGGGAGGACAACTATGGCTACACCTTC
NA few TRBJ1-5 TRBV30 CAWSGGVNQPQHF TGTGCCTGGAGTGGCGGGGTCAATCAGCCCCAGCATTTT
NA few TRBJ1-6 TRBV4-1 CASSQVLNSPLHF TGCGCCAGCAGCCAGGTCTTAAATTCACCCCTCCACTTT
TRBD2 few TRBJ2-1 TRBV5-1 CASSSLPVAGFSYNEQFF TGCGCCAGCAGCTCGCTACCCGTAGCGGGTTTCTCCTACAATGAGCAGTTCTTC
NA NA TRBJ1-1 TRBV6-8 CASSGLITEAFF TGTGCCAGCAGTGGTCTTATCACTGAAGCTTTCTTT
NA NA TRBJ1-3 TRBV18 CASSLEDHYSGNTIYF TGTGCCAGCTCACTCGAGGACCACTACTCTGGAAACACCATATATTTT
NA NA TRBJ1-2 TRBV12-3/TRBV12-4 CASSNDGDYGYTF TGTGCCAGCAGCAACGACGGAGACTATGGCTACACCTTC
NA many TRBJ2-2 TRBV7-9 CASSNIAVNTGELFF TGTGCCAGCAGCAACATTGCGGTTAACACCGGGGAGCTGTTTTTT
TRBD1 NA TRBJ1-1 TRBV7-6 CASSPGTAKGEAFF TGTGCCAGCAGTCCGGGGACAGCTAAGGGGGAAGCTTTCTTT
NA NA TRBJ2-5 TRBV24-1 CATSDLRGSEETQYF TGTGCCACCAGTGATTTAAGGGGGTCGGAGGAGACCCAGTACTTC
NA NA TRBJ1-5 TRBV12-3/TRBV12-4 CASSFSRASNQPQHF TGTGCCAGCAGTTTCAGCAGGGCCAGCAATCAGCCCCAGCATTTT
TRBD2 NA TRBJ2-7 TRBV20-1 CSASQISLAGAYEQYF TGCAGTGCTTCCCAAATATCCCTAGCGGGAGCCTACGAGCAGTACTTC
NA medium-sized TRBJ2-3 TRBV7-6 CASSFRTDTQYF TGTGCCAGCAGCTTCCGCACAGATACGCAGTATTTT
NA few TRBJ1-5 TRBV7-2 CASSLVGGLSNQPQHF TGTGCCAGCAGCTTAGTGGGGGGTCTTAGCAATCAGCCCCAGCATTTT
TRBD1 many TRBJ1-1 TRBV7-9 CASSLAGTGPNTEAFF TGTGCCAGCAGCTTAGCCGGGACAGGCCCGAACACTGAAGCTTTCTTT
NA many TRBJ1-5 TRBV7-8 CASSSDRDQPQHF TGTGCCAGCAGCTCCGACAGAGATCAGCCCCAGCATTTT
NA many TRBJ2-3 TRBV7-2 CASSPVADRTDTQYF TGTGCCAGCAGCCCCGTGGCGGACCGCACAGATACGCAGTATTTT
TRBD1 NA TRBJ1-1 TRBV7-2 CASRDRAVAFF TGTGCCAGCAGGGACAGGGCTGTAGCTTTCTTT
NA few TRBJ1-6 TRBV6-2/TRBV6-3 CASSYGTPLHF TGTGCCAGCAGTTACGGAACGCCCCTCCACTTT
TRBD2 NA TRBJ2-1 TRBV6-2/TRBV6-3 CASSYWRETDEQFF TGTGCCAGCAGTTACTGGCGGGAGACGGATGAGCAGTTCTTC
NA NA TRBJ2-3 TRBV14 CASSKSGSDTQYF TGTGCCAGCAGCAAATCAGGGTCAGATACGCAGTATTTT
NA many TRBJ1-2 TRBV7-2 CASSHAGGANYGYTF TGTGCCAGCAGCCACGCCGGGGGTGCTAACTATGGCTACACCTTC
NA many TRBJ2-1 TRBV5-4 CASSPDRTPGYNEQFF TGTGCCAGCAGCCCCGACCGGACCCCAGGATACAATGAGCAGTTCTTC
NA NA TRBJ2-7 TRBV28 CASSWDRDSYEQYF TGTGCCAGCAGTTGGGACCGGGACTCCTACGAGCAGTACTTC
NA many TRBJ1-1 TRBV28 CASRRTTAFF TGTGCCAGCAGACGTACAACAGCTTTCTTT
NA NA TRBJ2-5 TRBV9 CASSEGGIGETQYF TGTGCCAGCAGCGAGGGCGGGATCGGGGAGACCCAGTACTTC
TRBD1 NA TRBJ1-5 TRBV20-1 CSAKVTGVIQPQHF TGCAGTGCTAAGGTCACAGGGGTGATTCAGCCCCAGCATTTT
NA few TRBJ1-1 TRBV7-4 CASSPPVRGSMNTEAFF TGTGCCAGCAGCCCCCCCGTGAGAGGATCAATGAACACTGAAGCTTTCTTT
NA NA TRBJ2-5 TRBV19 CASRPWREETQYF TGTGCCAGTAGGCCATGGCGTGAGGAGACCCAGTACTTC
NA NA TRBJ1-2 TRBV30 CAWTSSYGYTF TGTGCCTGGACAAGTTCCTATGGCTACACCTTC